These 2 T cell receptor beta chains were sequenced from one sample in a study of breast tumors, draining lymph nodes, adjacent tissues. Axillary draining lymph nodes of breast cancer patients supplied the node samples. TCRdb re-derived calls from the multiplex PCR reads in MiXCR, one entry per CDR3 protein. In the table there are some 250,000 distinct CDR3 sequences, under 40% of which are singletons. Sequencing input: axillary lymph node tissue. These receptors were taken from a female donor with breast cancer. Some clones in this sample may be carry-over from other donors' samples.

This chain links TRBV29-1 with TRBJ1-2, with D hard to call. Per germline, CDR1 SQVTM and CDR2 ANQGSEA. Trimming pared 8 bases from V and 1 base from J, leaving 14 bases between. The CDR3 runs 13 residues. CDR3 DNA: TGCAGCCAAGATGCCAGTCTTAACTATGGCTACACCTTC. Translating gives CSQDASLNYGYTF.

This clonotype has only a few counts. The chain recombines TRBV29-1 with TRBJ1-3; the D is unclear. V dropped 0 bases and J dropped 8 bases, with 11 bases sitting between them. Germline V CDR1 and CDR2: SQVTM, ANQGSEA. This CDR3 has 13 amino acids. The CDR3 is CSVEEGYGYTIYF. The CDR3 DNA follows: TGCAGCGTTGAAGAGGGTTATGGCTACACCATATATTTT.